This TCR beta chain is drawn from a study of blood T cell repertoires in COVID-19. About the research overall: COVID-19 samples collected from the United States, Italy and Spain covered acute and convalescent phases.

Seattle researchers signed up patients amid active infection and tracked them longitudinally. Method: immunoSEQ multiplex PCR; TCRdb's copy keeps in-frame clones and lacks some. The profile shows under 350,000 clones, 80% to 95% of them singletons. The germline V gene has CDR1 SEHNR and CDR2 FQNEAQ (reference sequence). This CDR3 comprises 14 residues. Germline trimming cut 4 bases from V and 4 bases from J; bases unmatched to any gene: 4. The table lists this clone with a count of one. The material sequenced was peripheral blood. The rearrangement uses TRBV7-9 and TRBJ1-5, with TRBD1 matching over 7 bases. The TCR sequence derives from a woman in her twenties or thirties with COVID-19, enrolled during active disease. The CDR3 protein is CASSSDRENQPQHF. In DNA, the CDR3 is TGTGCCAGCAGCTCCGACAGGGAGAATCAGCCCCAGCATTTT.